Sequencing of this T cell receptor beta chain was carried out in a study of sequential checkpoint blockade in melanoma. Background on the study: Both treatment sequences were followed by maintenance nivolumab.

The germline V gene has CDR1 SGHTA and CDR2 FQGTGA. CDR3 length: 13 amino acids. The V segment lost 0 bases and the J segment 6 bases; nucleotides outside the gene matches: 2. Documented treatment: randomized to nivolumab then ipilimumab (arm A) or the reverse (arm B). No patient had prior DNA-damaging chemotherapy. TCRdb keeps only in-frame clones here, not all; method: immunoSEQ multiplex PCR. In the table there are about 9,200 clones, roughly 72% of which are singletons. The source was CD8+ T cells sorted from blood (inferred from file names), collected from a patient given nivolumab and ipilimumab in sequence. The chain couples TRBV7-3 to TRBJ2-7; 7 bases are a match to TRBD2. This clonotype originated in a human donor with melanoma. The CDR3 region is CASSLTGGGEQYF. DNA for the CDR3: TGTGCCAGCAGCTTAACTGGGGGGGGCGAGCAGTACTTC.